The table lists the clone carrying this T cell receptor beta chain with a few counts. The germline CDR1 and CDR2 sequences are LNHDA and SQIVND (reference sequence). The CDR3 is made up of 15 amino acids. The V and J ends lost 2 bases and 3 bases respectively, with 13 bases between them. These data come from a study of blood T cells in healthy people across ages. Primed by a sample-barcoded 5' primer and a J-beta primer mix, a second PCR proceeded for 7 to 11 cycles. TCRdb called the 5' RACE reads again in MiXCR, with one record for every CDR3 protein. The sample contains fewer than 1,000,000 distinct CDR3 sequences, about 47% of which appear only once.

Sequencing was done on a sample of blood. The TCR was taken from an older man in good health. This chain connects TRBV19 to TRBJ2-5; D is possibly TRBD1 (6 bases). CDR3 protein: CASSIFLQGEETQYF. In DNA form, the CDR3 reads TGTGCCAGTAGTATATTCTTACAGGGTGAAGAGACCCAGTACTTC.